Below are 32 T cell receptor beta chains sequenced from a single sample in a study of response to subunit inactivated influenza vaccine. MiXCR, applied by TCRdb to the RT-PCR reads, yields one record per CDR3 protein. The sample has 650,000 to 800,000 distinct CDR3 sequences, about 15% seen once. The sample consisted of PBMCs from blood, taken approximately 15 days before vaccination. These receptors all come from a man aged 45-60 years who received an inactivated influenza vaccine.

This clonotype has just a few counts. J is TRBJ2-7 and V is TRBV12-3 or TRBV12-4, with D possibly being TRBD2 (6 bases). The germline V and J ends were trimmed by 6 bases and 3 bases, with 15 bases remaining between them. The CDR3 has 14 residues. The CDR3, as DNA: TGTGCCAGCAGGGGACCTAGCGACGACTACGAGCAGTACTTC. This encodes CASRGPSDDYEQYF.

This clonotype was recorded a few times. The chain carries TRBV7-9 and TRBJ2-7; perhaps TRBD1 as D (5 bases). Deletions cut 2 bases from V and 2 bases from J, with 16 bases between. Germline CDR1 SEHNR, CDR2 FQNEAQ (reference sequence). CDR3 length: 16 amino acids. The CDR3: CASSLILRQRTYEQYF. CDR3 DNA: TGTGCCAGCAGCTTAATTCTGCGACAGAGAACCTACGAGCAGTACTTC.

The chain is built from TRBV13 and TRBJ2-3, with 10 bases identical to TRBD2. CDR1 and CDR2 from the germline V gene are PRHDT and FYEKMQ (reference sequence). Losses at the gene ends were 4 bases for V and 2 bases for J; bases not matched to a gene: 6. The CDR3 totals 16 residues. CDR3 in amino acids: CASSWYSGRTTDTQYF. CDR3 in DNA: TGTGCCAGCAGCTGGTATAGCGGGAGGACCACAGATACGCAGTATTTT.

The chain is built from TRBV7-2 and TRBJ1-2, with 8 bases fitting TRBD1. With V trimmed by 4 bases and J by 7 bases, 5 bases remained unmatched. Germline V lookup: CDR1 SGHTA, CDR2 FQGNSA. The CDR3 is 13 amino acids. The CDR3 nucleotides read TGTGCCAGCAGCTCCGGACAGGGTATTGGCTACACCTTC. It translates to CASSSGQGIGYTF.

The genes are TRBV2 and TRBJ1-2; weak D call: TRBD1 (5 bases). V was clipped by 7 bases and J by 5 bases, with 17 bases between them. This CDR3 is 14 amino acids long. Germline lookup yields CDR1 SNHLY and CDR2 FYNNEI. Here the CDR3 reads CASNVGGEGYGYTF. The CDR3 DNA sequence: TGTGCCAGCAACGTGGGGGGGGAGGGGTATGGCTACACCTTC.

This chain uses TRBV28 with TRBJ1-1; a weak D match, TRBD1 (5 bases). V lost 11 bases to trimming and J lost 1 base, with 17 bases between them. The CDR3 is made up of 14 amino acids. Germline V gene lookup returns CDR1 MDHEN and CDR2 SYDVKM. CDR3 DNA: TGTGCCGGGCGAAAATTAGACAGGAACACTGAAGCTTTCTTT. It encodes CAGRKLDRNTEAFF. The full variable domain, its missing parts supplied by reference TRBV28 and TRBJ1-1, is DVKVTQSSRYLVKRTGEKVFLECVQDMDHENMFWYRQDPGLGLRLIYFSYDVKMKEKGDIPEGYSVSREKKERFSLILESASTNQTSMYLCAGRKLDRNTEAFFGQGTRLTVV.

This clonotype was found a few times. This chain links TRBV21-1 with TRBJ2-7; no check of the table's D call, TRBD1, against the DNA was made. TRBV21-1 is termed a pseudogene. The CDR3 totals 16 residues. The CDR3 loop is CASSKDGPGGTNEQYF. In DNA form, the CDR3 reads TGTGCCAGCAGCAAAGACGGTCCAGGGGGGACCAACGAGCAGTACTTC.

This clonotype has a count of ten or more. This chain uses TRBV19 with TRBJ2-1; D unclear. The CDR3 runs to 15 residues. Deletions cut 6 bases from V and 0 bases from J, with 12 bases between. The germline CDR1 and CDR2 sequences are LNHDA and SQIVND (reference sequence). DNA of the CDR3: TGTGCCAGTAGGCCAATTTACAGCTCCTACAATGAGCAGTTCTTC. This gives the protein CASRPIYSSYNEQFF.

This clonotype was counted only a few times. V gene TRBV11-1 combines with J gene TRBJ1-1; a weak D match, TRBD1 (5 bases). Trimming stripped 4 bases from V and 1 base from J, with 22 bases between. This CDR3 region has 18 residues. In germline, CDR1 is SGHAT, CDR2 FQDESV (reference sequence). The DNA of the CDR3 is TGTGCCAGCAGCTACCGATCCCAAGGACAATTTAAGAACACTGAAGCTTTCTTT. This translates into CASSYRSQGQFKNTEAFF.

The sample holds many counts of this clonotype. The CDR3 sequence: CSVKRMNTEAFF. In nucleotides, the CDR3 is TGCAGCGTTAAACGGATGAACACTGAAGCTTTCTTT. The J gene is TRBJ1-1, the V gene TRBV29-1, with no clear D. The CDR3 contains 12 residues. From germline, CDR1 is SQVTM and CDR2 ANQGSEA. The V and J ends lost 5 bases and 0 bases respectively, with 7 bases between them.

The J gene is TRBJ2-1, the V gene TRBV24-1; 7 bases agree with TRBD1. The CDR3 covers 15 residues. V shed 1 base, J shed 3 bases, and the junction held 2 bases outside the gene matches. Germline CDR1 KGHDR, CDR2 SFDVKD. CDR3 in amino acids: CATSDLGDSYNEQFF. The CDR3 coding sequence is TGTGCCACCAGTGATTTAGGGGACAGCTACAATGAGCAGTTCTTC.

The chain recombines TRBV20-1 with TRBJ2-2, with TRBD2 identical over 9 bases. The V gene end was trimmed by 0 bases and the J gene end by 5 bases; junction bases not matched to a gene: 10. The length of the CDR3 is 17 residues. Germline values: CDR1 DFQATT, CDR2 SNEGSKA (reference sequence). As DNA, the CDR3 is TGCAGTGCTAGAGATCCACGAGGAGCGGGGGGAACCGGGGAGCTGTTTTTT. Protein: CSARDPRGAGGTGELFF.

V usage is TRBV24-1 and J usage is TRBJ2-3; D unresolved. This CDR3 region has 12 residues. The germline V gene has CDR1 KGHDR and CDR2 SFDVKD. Trimming took 0 bases from V and 6 from J, leaving 3 bases between them. CDR3 in amino acids: CATSDLVDTQYF. Written as DNA, the CDR3 is TGTGCCACCAGTGATTTGGTGGATACGCAGTATTTT.

To note about this clonotype: A read error may produce the germline difference seen at one junction end. This chain links TRBV2 with TRBJ2-7; TRBD2 aligns across 11 bases. The germline V gene has CDR1 SNHLY and CDR2 FYNNEI. The CDR3 has 14 residues. The CDR3 nucleotides are TGTGCCAGCAAGATAGTGGTAGCGGGAGGGCTTTCAAGCTTC. Translating gives CASKIVVAGGLSSF.

This clonotype was detected a few times. V is TRBV5-6 and J is TRBJ1-6; 8 bases agree with TRBD1. Per the germline V gene, CDR1 is SGHDT and CDR2 is YYEEEE. The CDR3 is 14 residues long. The V and J ends lost 0 bases and 8 bases, in that order; junction bases with no gene match: 1. The CDR3 coding sequence is TGTGCCAGCAGCTTGGTGGACAGGGATTCACCCCTCCACTTT. Its protein is CASSLVDRDSPLHF. Together with reference TRBV5-6 and TRBJ1-6, the CDR3 gives the full variable domain: DAGVTQSPTHLIKTRGQQVTLRCSPKSGHDTVSWYQQALGQGPQFIFQYYEEEERQRGNFPDRFSGHQFPNYSSELNVNALLLGDSALYLCASSLVDRDSPLHFGNGTRLTVT.

This clonotype has at least ten counts. The J gene is TRBJ2-4, the V gene TRBV5-1, with D tentatively TRBD1 (6 bases). This CDR3 contains 16 residues. V was clipped by 0 bases and J by 5 bases, with 15 bases between them. CDR1 is SGHRS and CDR2 is YFSETQ in the germline V gene. CDR3 DNA sequence: TGCGCCAGCAGCTTGGCCACAGGGAGCACCCAAAACATTCAGTACTTC. Encoded protein: CASSLATGSTQNIQYF. The full variable domain, with the rest looked up from reference TRBV5-1 and TRBJ2-4, is KAGVTQTPRYLIKTRGQQVTLSCSPISGHRSVSWYQQTPGQGLQFLFEYFSETQRNKGNFPGRFSGRQFSNSRSEMNVSTLELGDSALYLCASSLATGSTQNIQYFGAGTRLSVL.

This rearrangement joins TRBV6-2 or TRBV6-3 to TRBJ2-5; 9 bases line up with TRBD2. After removal of 6 bases from V and 4 bases from J, the junction contained 6 bases not matched to a gene. CDR1 and CDR2 (germline): MNHEY, SVGEGT. The CDR3 has 14 amino acids. This CDR3 is CASSRQLAGETQYF. In nucleotides, the CDR3 is TGTGCCAGCAGCAGGCAACTAGCGGGAGAGACCCAGTACTTC.

This clonotype was recorded a few times. The chain couples TRBV7-2 to TRBJ2-5, with TRBD2 matching 10 bases. The CDR3 spans 13 residues. V shed 8 bases and J 5 bases; nucleotides not matched to a gene: 5. CDR1 and CDR2 from the germline V gene are SGHTA and FQGNSA. CDR3 DNA: TGTGCCAGCCAGCGGGGGGGCCTGGAGACCCAGTACTTC. Translated: CASQRGGLETQYF.

The sample holds many counts of this clonotype. This chain uses TRBV29-1 with TRBJ1-1, with D unclear. The CDR3 runs 11 residues. V lost 6 bases and J lost 1, with 6 bases in between. Germline V CDR1 and CDR2: SQVTM, ANQGSEA. CDR3 in DNA: TGCAGCGTGCGTCGGAACACTGAAGCTTTCTTT. This encodes CSVRRNTEAFF.

The CDR3 DNA sequence: TGCGCCAGCAGCCAAGATATCGGAAGGGGATATGAAGATACGCAGTATTTT. Encoded protein: CASSQDIGRGYEDTQYF. The chain couples TRBV4-3 to TRBJ2-3, with D possibly TRBD1 on 5 matching bases. Trimming stripped 0 bases from V and 5 bases from J, with 18 bases between. Germline CDR1 is LGHNA and CDR2 is YSLEER. The CDR3 sequence is 17 residues long.

There are a few counts of this clonotype. The rearrangement links TRBV20-1 to TRBJ1-2; 10 nucleotides line up with TRBD1. CDR3 length: 15 amino acids. V dropped 0 bases and J dropped 5; count of bases not matched to a gene: 6. From germline, CDR1 is DFQATT and CDR2 SNEGSKA (reference sequence). CDR3 protein: CSARDLRQGAYGYTF. The CDR3 nucleotides read TGCAGTGCTAGAGATCTCCGACAGGGGGCGTATGGCTACACCTTC.

This clonotype showed up just a few times. The chain uses TRBV4-3 and TRBJ1-1; D uncertain. Germline V gives CDR1 LGHNA, CDR2 YSLEER. Trimming left V 1 base short and J 10 bases short, with 7 bases between. This CDR3 is 11 amino acids long. DNA of the CDR3: TGCGCCAGCAGCCAAGGGGGAGGAGCTTTCTTT. Protein product: CASSQGGGAFF.

This clonotype was picked up many times. This chain connects TRBV19 to TRBJ2-2, with 10 positions matching TRBD1. The CDR3 runs 15 residues. CDR1 is LNHDA, CDR2 SQIVND, per germline (reference sequence). The junction had 14 bases not matched to a gene; V was cut back by 11 bases and J by 8 bases. In DNA form, the CDR3 reads TGTGCCGGGCGGGATTCGACAGGGGGCTTGGGGGAGCTGTTTTTT. It yields the protein CAGRDSTGGLGELFF.

This clonotype was counted a few times. The chain couples TRBV20-1 to TRBJ2-5, with D perhaps TRBD1 (6 bases). CDR1 and CDR2 from the germline V gene are DFQATT and SNEGSKA (reference sequence). The CDR3 runs 14 residues. V lost 0 bases, J lost 4 bases, and 12 bases lay in between. DNA for the CDR3: TGCAGTGCTAGAGATTCGAGAGGGGGAGAGACCCAGTACTTC. Encoded protein: CSARDSRGGETQYF.

This clonotype was counted between two and nine times. The CDR3 is CASSLGGTQGTQYF. In nucleotides, the CDR3 is TGTGCCAGCAGTTTGGGAGGGACCCAGGGGACCCAGTACTTC. The rearrangement links TRBV28 to TRBJ2-5; TRBD2 aligns across 7 bases. J gave up 7 bases and V 3 bases, and 8 bases lay outside the gene matches. The germline CDR1 and CDR2 sequences are MDHEN and SYDVKM. CDR3 length equals 14 residues. Variable domain in full (rest from reference TRBV28 and TRBJ2-5): DVKVTQSSRYLVKRTGEKVFLECVQDMDHENMFWYRQDPGLGLRLIYFSYDVKMKEKGDIPEGYSVSREKKERFSLILESASTNQTSMYLCASSLGGTQGTQYFGPGTRLLVL.

This clonotype was counted a few times. This chain uses TRBV29-1 with TRBJ2-3; TRBD1 is a possible D gene (6 bases). Germline CDR1 SQVTM, CDR2 ANQGSEA. The CDR3 runs to 13 residues. The ends were cut back, 8 bases at V and 6 bases at J, with 18 bases in the middle. CDR3 protein: CSTAAGALDTQYF. The CDR3 nucleotides read TGCAGCACGGCGGCAGGGGCGCTGGATACGCAGTATTTT.

The J gene is TRBJ2-5, the V gene TRBV12-3 or TRBV12-4; 9 nucleotides match TRBD2. This CDR3 has 16 residues. Losses at the gene ends were 1 base for V and 5 bases for J; bases not matched to a gene: 8. CDR3 nucleotide sequence: TGTGCCAGCAGTTTAGATAGCGGGGGCCCCCGGGAGACCCAGTACTTC. Amino acid sequence: CASSLDSGGPRETQYF.

The table lists this clonotype with many counts. The V and J genes are TRBV5-1 and TRBJ2-7; weak D call: TRBD1 (6 bases). V was clipped by 0 bases and J by 4 bases, with 14 bases between them. Germline V gene data show CDR1 as SGHRS and CDR2 as YFSETQ. The CDR3 loop spans 15 amino acids. In DNA form, the CDR3 reads TGCGCCAGCAGCTTGGTTGGACAGCTTGAATACGAGCAGTACTTC. It codes for CASSLVGQLEYEQYF.

This clonotype was seen many times. The DNA of the CDR3 is TGTGCCAGCACCCCTCTAGCGGGGCCCTACGAGCAGTACTTC. The encoded protein is CASTPLAGPYEQYF. V usage is TRBV7-6 and J usage is TRBJ2-7, with TRBD2 matching over 9 bases. This CDR3 contains 14 residues. V was clipped by 7 bases and J by 2 bases; unmatched bases: 6. Germline lookup yields CDR1 SGHVS and CDR2 FNYEAQ.

This chain links TRBV11-2 with TRBJ1-1; 7 bases line up with TRBD1. Germline V lookup: CDR1 SGHAT, CDR2 FQNNGV. The V gene end was trimmed by 5 bases and the J gene end by 1 base; junction bases not matched to a gene: 7. The CDR3 loop spans 15 amino acids. CDR3 region: CASSQTGIPNTEAFF. CDR3 sequence (DNA): TGTGCCAGCAGCCAGACAGGGATCCCGAACACTGAAGCTTTCTTT.

This clonotype was recorded a few times. The chain employs TRBV28 and TRBJ1-2; a weak D match, TRBD1 (6 bases). Per the germline V gene, CDR1 is MDHEN and CDR2 is SYDVKM. The CDR3 runs to 15 residues. Trimming left V 5 bases short and J 1 base short, with 14 bases between. The CDR3 loop is CASSPRRGDNYGYTF. CDR3 coding DNA: TGTGCCAGCAGTCCCCGCAGGGGAGATAACTATGGCTACACCTTC.

This clonotype has only a few counts. V and J are TRBV30 and TRBJ2-1, with 7 bases fitting TRBD2. CDR3 length equals 13 residues. With V trimmed by 2 bases and J by 9 bases, 7 bases remained unmatched. CDR1 is GTSNPN and CDR2 is SVGIG in the germline V gene (reference sequence). CDR3 in amino acids: CAWSLLREGEQFF. The DNA of the CDR3 is TGTGCCTGGAGTCTCCTCAGGGAGGGTGAGCAGTTCTTC.